This T cell receptor beta chain appears in the sequencing data of a study of cytomegalovirus exposure and HLA in healthy donors. Study conclusions and caveats: Owing to their indistinguishability, certain V segments, notably TRBV6-2 and TRBV6-3, were excluded. The study designated fewer than 200 TCR beta chains cytomegalovirus-associated. Whilst most TCR sequences proved rare, a subset of public TCRs occurred across many donors. Several of the most significant clusters appeared, in a later analysis, to be linked to common viral pathogens.

This clone was seen just once. Its specificity is unknown. V shed 6 bases and J shed 4 bases, with 24 bases lying between them. Germline CDR1 is MGHRA and CDR2 is YSYEKL. The CDR3 length is 17 residues. The PCR used 60 Vbeta and 13 Jbeta primers. Generated by immunoSEQ multiplex PCR, the TCRdb table keeps only in-frame clones and is missing some. Among over 150,000 clones, 75% to 90% were seen once, and the ten largest hold 6.5%. The chain links TRBV4-1 to TRBJ1-1, with D maybe TRBD1 (6 bases). Sequencing was done on a sample of PBMCs. This sequence originates from a woman in her forties or fifties in good health and CMV-seropositive. Here the CDR3 reads CASRLTPLQGLSTEAFF. The CDR3 nucleotides are TGCGCCAGCAGACTTACTCCCCTCCAGGGGTTGAGCACTGAAGCTTTCTTT.